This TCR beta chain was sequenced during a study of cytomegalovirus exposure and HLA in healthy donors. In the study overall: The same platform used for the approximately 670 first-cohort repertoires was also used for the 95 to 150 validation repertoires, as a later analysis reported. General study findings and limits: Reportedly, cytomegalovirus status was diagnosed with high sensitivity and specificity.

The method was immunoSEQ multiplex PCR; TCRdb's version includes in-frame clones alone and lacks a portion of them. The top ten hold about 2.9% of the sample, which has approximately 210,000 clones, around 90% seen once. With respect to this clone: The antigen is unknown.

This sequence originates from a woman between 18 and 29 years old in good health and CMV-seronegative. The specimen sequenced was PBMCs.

The CDR3 spells CASSYLVRRGGEDTQYF. The CDR3 nucleotides are TGTGCCAGCAGCTACCTTGTCAGGAGGGGGGGAGAAGATACGCAGTATTTT. This chain connects TRBV28 to TRBJ2-3, with D perhaps TRBD2 (7 bases). Germline lookup yields CDR1 MDHEN and CDR2 SYDVKM. This CDR3 is built from 17 residues. The ends were cut back, 6 bases at V and 5 bases at J, with 24 bases in the middle.